The clone carrying this TCR beta chain was detected a few times. The source of the sample is a study of blood T cells in healthy people across ages. Alongside a J-beta primer mix, a sample-barcoded 5' primer served in a second PCR lasting about 6 to 12 cycles. TCRdb redid the calling of the 5' RACE reads with MiXCR, one entry per CDR3 protein. This table has roughly 2 million distinct CDR3 sequences, roughly 49% appearing once. The origin of this receptor is a middle-aged woman in good health. Sequencing was done on a sample of blood.

The CDR3 region has the DNA TGTGCCAGCAGTTTAGTTGGGGCGAGGGACCAAGAGACCCAGTACTTC. Translation: CASSLVGARDQETQYF. The chain employs TRBV27 and TRBJ2-5; D possibly matches TRBD1 or TRBD2 (5 bases each). This CDR3 has 16 residues. V gave up 2 bases and J gave up 0 bases, with 13 bases separating them. Germline loops: CDR1 MNHEY, CDR2 SMNVEV (reference sequence).